This is a list of T cell receptor beta chains from one sample in a study of blood T cell repertoires in COVID-19. Clones were sequenced by immunoSEQ multiplex PCR, and TCRdb holds only the in-frame ones, with some missing. The sample shows under 45,000 clones, roughly four fifths of them seen only once. Sequencing was done on a sample of peripheral blood. The receptors come from a human donor with acute or convalescent COVID-19. The donor label of this sample is uncertain. CDR3s include the opening cysteine and the closing phenylalanine or tryptophan. Each record gives: J gene, V gene, clone size, D gene, CDR3 DNA, CDR3 protein. D genes are given only for firm matches. Clone sizes are given selectively: once, few, many, or a class where the clone is expanded.

j_gene: TRBJ1-1
v_gene: TRBV11-2
abundance: few
d_gene: -
CDR3nt: TGTGCCAGCAGCTTAAACAGGGCGGGCGCTGAAGCTTTCTTT
CDR3aa: CASSLNRAGAEAFF

j_gene: TRBJ2-3
v_gene: TRBV6-6
abundance: -
d_gene: TRBD1
CDR3nt: TGTGCCAGCAGTTATAACCAGGGGGCTGCAGATACGCAGTATTTT
CDR3aa: CASSYNQGAADTQYF

j_gene: TRBJ1-2
v_gene: TRBV28
abundance: -
d_gene: -
CDR3nt: TGTGCCAGCAGAATACCGGGACCCGGGGGCTATGGCTACACCTTC
CDR3aa: CASRIPGPGGYGYTF

j_gene: TRBJ2-1
v_gene: TRBV7-3
abundance: -
d_gene: TRBD2
CDR3nt: TGTGCCAGCAGCATTAGCGGGGAAACTTCCAATGAGCAGTTCTTC
CDR3aa: CASSISGETSNEQFF

j_gene: TRBJ1-4
v_gene: TRBV4-2
abundance: -
d_gene: -
CDR3nt: TGTGCCAGCAGCCAAGGTGGAGGGGAAAAACTGTTTTTT
CDR3aa: CASSQGGGEKLFF

j_gene: TRBJ1-2
v_gene: TRBV7-2
abundance: -
d_gene: TRBD1
CDR3nt: TGTGCCAGCAGTTATGGACAGGGGGCGTATGGCTACACCTTC
CDR3aa: CASSYGQGAYGYTF

j_gene: TRBJ2-7
v_gene: TRBV4-2
abundance: -
d_gene: -
CDR3nt: TGTGCCAGCAGCCAAGATGGGGCAGGGCCTTACGAGCAGTACTTC
CDR3aa: CASSQDGAGPYEQYF

j_gene: TRBJ1-6
v_gene: TRBV7-6
abundance: -
d_gene: -
CDR3nt: TGTGCCAGCAGCGAAAGGAGCTCAGGGGCAGCACCCCTCCACTTT
CDR3aa: CASSERSSGAAPLHF

j_gene: TRBJ2-1
v_gene: TRBV11-2
abundance: -
d_gene: -
CDR3nt: TGTGCCAGCAGCTCCTGGGCCTTTGAGCAGTTCTTC
CDR3aa: CASSSWAFEQFF

j_gene: TRBJ2-1
v_gene: TRBV9
abundance: -
d_gene: TRBD2
CDR3nt: TGTGCCAGCACTAGCGGGAGCTCCTACAATGAGCAGTTCTTC
CDR3aa: CASTSGSSYNEQFF

j_gene: TRBJ2-3
v_gene: TRBV6-5
abundance: few
d_gene: TRBD1
CDR3nt: TGTGCCAGCAGAATGGACAGGGGGTCGGGTACGCAGTATTTT
CDR3aa: CASRMDRGSGTQYF

j_gene: TRBJ2-7
v_gene: TRBV19
abundance: -
d_gene: TRBD1
CDR3nt: TGTGCCAGTAGTATCTGGGACAGGTCCTACGAGCAGTACTTC
CDR3aa: CASSIWDRSYEQYF

j_gene: TRBJ2-7
v_gene: TRBV4-2
abundance: -
d_gene: -
CDR3nt: TGTGCCAGCAGCCAAGACCCCTCCGGGACATTCTACGAGCAGTACTTC
CDR3aa: CASSQDPSGTFYEQYF

j_gene: TRBJ2-1
v_gene: TRBV15
abundance: -
d_gene: -
CDR3nt: TGTGCCACCAGTGAATTCGGGAAGGGCTACAATGAGCAGTTCTTC
CDR3aa: CATSEFGKGYNEQFF

j_gene: TRBJ2-7
v_gene: TRBV6-5
abundance: once
d_gene: TRBD1
CDR3nt: TGTGCCAGCAGTTATACGGGACAGGGGGCCCACGAGCAGTACTTC
CDR3aa: CASSYTGQGAHEQYF

j_gene: TRBJ2-5
v_gene: TRBV5-1
abundance: -
d_gene: TRBD2
CDR3nt: TGCGCCAGCAGCCTGGGGCCTTCGACTAGCGGGAGGCCTGAGACCCAGTACTTC
CDR3aa: CASSLGPSTSGRPETQYF

j_gene: TRBJ2-7
v_gene: TRBV18
abundance: -
d_gene: TRBD1
CDR3nt: TGTGCCAGCTCACCACGTTTAAGGACAGGGGTGTACGAGCAGTACTTC
CDR3aa: CASSPRLRTGVYEQYF

j_gene: TRBJ2-3
v_gene: TRBV5-4
abundance: -
d_gene: -
CDR3nt: TGTGCCAGCAGCACTAATGGCGGGGGCAGAACAGATACGCAGTATTTT
CDR3aa: CASSTNGGGRTDTQYF